A selection of T cell receptor beta chains follows, all from one sample in a study of patients and donors after allogeneic stem cell transplantation. TCRdb independently ran MiXCR on the RT-PCR reads; one entry per CDR3 protein. The sample includes approximately 250,000 distinct CDR3 sequences, 12% to 15% of them seen just once. Sequencing was performed on blood, either unsorted or a sorted T cell fraction (not recorded which). Source of these receptors: a human donor who was either an allogeneic HSCT recipient or a stem cell or donor lymphocyte infusion donor (not recorded which). It is not recorded whose cells these are; they may come from a transplant donor. Each CDR3 is given with its conserved first and last residue. The order of the fields is V gene, D gene, clone size, J gene, CDR3 DNA, CDR3 protein. The D gene is left open where the match is weak. Only part of the rows carry a size: once, few, many, or a class if the clone is expanded.

TRBV20-1	.	.	TRBJ2-1	TGCAGTGCTAGTCACCCGCGGTCCGGCAATGAGCAGTTCTTC	CSASHPRSGNEQFF
TRBV19	.	few	TRBJ2-3	TGTGCCAGTAGTAGCGGGGCACGAACAGATACGCAGTATTTT	CASSSGARTDTQYF
TRBV5-1	TRBD1	many	TRBJ2-2	TGCGCCAGCAGCCGAGACAGGGGATCGAACACCGGGGAGCTGTTTTTT	CASSRDRGSNTGELFF
TRBV6-4	.	many	TRBJ2-3	TGTGCCAGCAGTGACTCGGGCGACACAGATACGCAGTATTTT	CASSDSGDTDTQYF
TRBV19	.	.	TRBJ1-1	TGTGCCAGTAGTATCTTGGGCCCGCAGCCCAATTCTTTCTTT	CASSILGPQPNSFF
TRBV11-2	TRBD2	.	TRBJ2-3	TGTGCCAGCAGCGATTGGACTAGCTCAGATACGCAGTATTTT	CASSDWTSSDTQYF
TRBV7-9	.	many	TRBJ2-7	TGTGCCAGCAGCTTATCGGGGGGCTCCCAAGAGCAGTACTTC	CASSLSGGSQEQYF
TRBV4-2	TRBD1	.	TRBJ2-7	TGTGCCAGCAGCCAAGATGAACGACAGGGGTCCTACGGGCAGTACTTC	CASSQDERQGSYGQYF
TRBV7-9	TRBD1	few	TRBJ2-7	TGTGCCAGCAGCTTCTACGACAGGGTGGGCGAGCAGTACTTC	CASSFYDRVGEQYF
TRBV5-1	TRBD1	medium-sized	TRBJ1-1	TGCGCCAGCAGCTCGACAGGGGGGAACACTGAAGCTTTCTTT	CASSSTGGNTEAFF
TRBV3-1	.	few	TRBJ2-3	TGTGCCAGCAGCCTGGGGGATGGCCGGCAGTATTTT	CASSLGDGRQYF
TRBV2	.	few	TRBJ2-1	TGTGCCAGCAGCCGGGGCCGGGGAGTTGGTGAGCAGTTCTTC	CASSRGRGVGEQFF
TRBV5-1	TRBD2	.	TRBJ2-2	TGCGCCAGCAATCTAGCGGGAACTGGCGGGGAGCTGTTTTTT	CASNLAGTGGELFF
TRBV19	.	few	TRBJ1-5	TGTGCCAGTAGTTCAGGGTGGGACGGCAATCAGCCCCAGCATTTT	CASSSGWDGNQPQHF
TRBV29-1	TRBD2	few	TRBJ2-1	TGCAGCGTCGTTACGACTAGCGGGAGCGGTAATGAGCAGTTCTTC	CSVVTTSGSGNEQFF
TRBV27	TRBD1	.	TRBJ2-2	TGTGCCAGCAGTACCGACAGGGGGCTGGCCGGGGAGCTGTTTTTT	CASSTDRGLAGELFF
TRBV5-6	.	.	TRBJ1-6	TGTGCCAGCAGCCCGGACACCGGATCCCATAATTCACCCCTCCACTTT	CASSPDTGSHNSPLHF
TRBV6-5	TRBD2	few	TRBJ2-1	TGTGCCAGCAGTTACTCTTTAGCGGGAGGGCTTTTTTTGGAGTTCTTC	CASSYSLAGGLFLEFF
TRBV12-3/TRBV12-4	.	.	TRBJ1-6	TGTGCCAGCAGAAACAGGGATTCACCCCTCCACTTT	CASRNRDSPLHF
TRBV14	.	.	TRBJ2-5	TGTGCCAGCAGCCAAGGGGAAGTTCCTGGGGGCCAAGAGACCCAGTACTTC	CASSQGEVPGGQETQYF